The clone carrying this TCR beta chain is a singleton in its sample. These data originate in a study of blood T cell repertoires in COVID-19. Trimming shortened V by 8 bases and J by 3 bases, and 18 bases separated the two germline ends. The CDR3 length is 15 residues. Germline lookup yields CDR1 KGHDR and CDR2 SFDVKD. What the recovered Cohort 3 donors had was two negative PCRs, clearance, or symptom resolution. The method was immunoSEQ multiplex PCR; TCRdb's version includes in-frame clones alone and lacks a portion of them. The sample has approximately 160,000 clones, about 85% seen once; the top ten hold about 8%.

Material for sequencing was PBMCs or T cells enriched from blood (not recorded which). V usage is TRBV24-1 and J usage is TRBJ1-1; D is undetermined. The clonotype originates from a woman in her fifties or sixties who had recovered from COVID-19. CDR3 sequence reads: CATKGGDSPYTEAFF. The CDR3 DNA sequence: TGTGCCACCAAAGGTGGTGACTCCCCTTACACTGAAGCTTTCTTT.